This T cell receptor (beta chain) came from a study of blood T cell repertoires in COVID-19. Clones were read by immunoSEQ multiplex PCR, and TCRdb kept only the in-frame ones, dropping some. This table holds roughly 160,000 clones, approximately 80% found once. V lost 0 bases and J lost 5, with 13 bases in between. The length of the CDR3 is 15 residues. CDR1 is MGHRA, CDR2 YSYEKL, per germline. Specimen: PBMCs or T cells enriched from blood (not recorded which). The genes are TRBV4-1 and TRBJ1-1; a weak D match, TRBD1 (5 bases). This sequence originates from a man aged 50 or older who had recovered from COVID-19. CDR3 loop: CASSQEIGAATEAFF. Written as DNA, the CDR3 is TGCGCCAGCAGCCAAGAAATTGGGGCAGCAACTGAAGCTTTCTTT.